These 6 T cell receptor beta chains were all obtained from the same sample, sequenced in a study of T cells after yellow fever vaccination. TCRdb ran MiXCR on the 5' RACE reads and lists one entry per CDR3 protein. The table has about 340,000 distinct CDR3 sequences, about 8.7% seen once. The sequenced sample was PBMCs, obtained on the day of the first yellow fever vaccination. These receptors came from a man aged 18 to 30 who received the YFV17D yellow fever vaccine.

The V call is TRBV6-6, the J call TRBJ1-1, with D unclear. V lost 0 bases, J lost 8 bases, and 10 bases lay in between. CDR3 length: 13 residues. Per germline, CDR1 MNHNY and CDR2 SVGAGI (reference sequence). CDR3 coding DNA: TGTGCCAGCAGTTACTCGAGGCACAGAGAAGCTTTCTTT. Its protein is CASSYSRHREAFF.

V usage is TRBV4-3 and J usage is TRBJ1-2; 10 bases match TRBD1. In germline, CDR1 is LGHNA, CDR2 YSLEER. The CDR3 covers 15 residues. With 2 bases clipped from V and 2 bases from J, the junction kept 2 bases outside the gene matches. This CDR3 is CASSQPGQGNYGYTF. CDR3 DNA sequence: TGCGCCAGCAGCCAACCGGGACAGGGGAACTATGGCTACACCTTC.

The J gene is TRBJ2-1, the V gene TRBV5-1; D may correspond to TRBD1 or TRBD2 (5 bases each). Germline CDR1 and CDR2: SGHRS and YFSETQ. CDR3 size: 16 residues. The V and J ends lost 4 bases and 13 bases respectively, with 27 bases between them. CDR3 protein: CASSQGPSVGDLDQFF. CDR3 DNA: TGCGCCAGCAGCCAGGGTCCCTCGGTGGGGGACCTTGATCAGTTCTTC.

J is TRBJ2-2 and V is TRBV29-1; D remains unclear. The CDR3 extends over 13 amino acids. V was clipped by 0 bases and J by 4 bases, with 6 bases between them. Germline assignment: CDR1 SQVTM and CDR2 ANQGSEA. CDR3: CSVEDLRTGELFF. CDR3 DNA: TGCAGCGTTGAAGATCTCCGCACCGGGGAGCTGTTTTTT.

As to this clonotype: A clone one base away is much larger, so this may be a read error. The chain is built from TRBV29-1 and TRBJ2-7, with D unclear. CDR3 length: 13 residues. Per the germline V gene, CDR1 is SQVTM and CDR2 is ANQGSEA. The CDR3 nucleotides are TGCAGCGTGAGAGGACGGTTTTTTAACGAGCCGTACTTC. Translating it yields CSVRGRFFNEPYF.

The V gene is TRBV5-1, the J gene TRBJ1-6; D not certain. The germline gives CDR1 SGHRS, CDR2 YFSETQ. With 1 base removed from V and 10 bases from J, the gap between germline ends came to 9 bases. The CDR3 loop spans 13 amino acids. The CDR3 sequence is CASSLSRESPLHF. The CDR3 DNA sequence: TGCGCCAGCAGCTTGAGTCGAGAATCACCCCTCCACTTT.